The 31 T cell receptor beta chains in this list originate from one sample, sequenced in a study of blood T cells in healthy people across ages. Then a second PCR, running roughly 7 to 11 cycles, was carried out with a sample-barcoded 5' primer and a J-beta primer mix. TCRdb used MiXCR to reprocess the 5' RACE reads, holding one entry per CDR3 protein. The sample yields 700,000 to 850,000 distinct CDR3 sequences, roughly 35% seen once. Material: blood. The source is a man between 18 and 29 years old in good health.

This clonotype occurred a few times. The CDR3 DNA follows: TGTGCCAGCAGCCTAACTCTGGACCTCTCCTACGAGCAGTACTTC. Protein sequence: CASSLTLDLSYEQYF. The chain is built from TRBV6-6 and TRBJ2-7; no definite D call. The CDR3 totals 15 residues. Trimming removed 6 bases from V and 0 bases from J, with 15 bases in between. CDR1 is MNHNY and CDR2 is SVGAGI in the germline V gene (reference sequence).

This chain connects TRBV12-5 to TRBJ2-3, with 7 positions matching TRBD2. The V segment lost 0 bases and the J segment 4 bases; nucleotides outside the gene matches: 10. CDR3 length: 17 amino acids. Germline V gives CDR1 LGHNT, CDR2 FRNRAP. The CDR3 is CASGLVIGGSVADTQYF. CDR3 DNA: TGTGCTAGTGGTTTGGTAATTGGCGGGAGTGTGGCAGATACGCAGTATTTT.

The chain links TRBV4-1 to TRBJ1-2, with D hard to call. In germline, CDR1 is MGHRA, CDR2 YSYEKL. Trimming removed 4 bases from V and 8 bases from J, with 14 bases in between. This CDR3 comprises 13 residues. CDR3 DNA sequence: TGCGCCAGCAGCCCCATTTCTAAAGGGGGCTACACCTTC. Encoded protein: CASSPISKGGYTF.

The chain carries TRBV6-2 or TRBV6-3 and TRBJ1-2; 8 bases are a match to TRBD1. This CDR3 comprises 17 residues. The junction had 12 bases not matched to a gene; V was cut back by 6 bases and J by 0 bases. Germline values: CDR1 MNHEY, CDR2 SVGEGT. The CDR3 protein is CASSNLGTGGANYGYTF. CDR3 in DNA: TGTGCCAGCAGCAACCTCGGGACAGGAGGAGCTAACTATGGCTACACCTTC.

This clonotype was seen more than once but under ten times. V usage is TRBV5-1 and J usage is TRBJ1-1; D might be TRBD1 (5 bases). The germline CDR1 and CDR2 sequences are SGHRS and YFSETQ. The germline V and J ends were trimmed by 2 bases and 8 bases, with 13 bases remaining between them. There are 13 residues in the CDR3. CDR3 region: CASSFLGGEEAFF. The CDR3 region has the DNA TGCGCCAGCAGCTTCCTGGGAGGGGAGGAAGCTTTCTTT.

About this clonotype: A read error may be the cause here, since a much bigger clone is one base away. The chain is built from TRBV12-3 or TRBV12-4 and TRBJ2-1, with 9 bases identical to TRBD2. V lost 10 bases to trimming and J lost 3 bases; unmatched junction nucleotides: 16. The CDR3 has 17 amino acids. The CDR3 reads CATSGLARRGYYNEQFF. As DNA, the CDR3 is TGTGCCACCAGCGGACTAGCGAGGCGAGGATACTACAATGAGCAGTTCTTC.

J is TRBJ1-1 and V is TRBV20-1; D remains ambiguous. V was clipped by 3 bases and J by 4 bases, with 9 bases between them. Germline V CDR1 and CDR2: DFQATT, SNEGSKA (reference sequence). This CDR3 has 12 residues. The CDR3: CSASPGSTEAFF. The DNA of the CDR3 is TGCAGTGCTAGTCCGGGGAGCACTGAAGCTTTCTTT.

The chain couples TRBV11-2 to TRBJ2-1; weak D call: TRBD2 (7 bases). Germline CDR1 SGHAT, CDR2 FQNNGV. The V end was cut by 5 bases, the J end by 8 bases, with 16 bases between. The CDR3 loop spans 14 amino acids. The CDR3 loop reads CASSGEGEMYEQFF. For the CDR3, the DNA is TGTGCCAGCAGCGGGGAGGGGGAGATGTATGAGCAGTTCTTC. The variable domain in full, completed from reference TRBV11-2 and TRBJ2-1, reads EAGVAQSPRYKIIEKRQSVAFWCNPISGHATLYWYQQILGQGPKLLIQFQNNGVVDDSQLPKDRFSAERLKGVDSTLKIQPAKLEDSAVYLCASSGEGEMYEQFFGPGTRLTVL.

The chain has TRBV24-1 and TRBJ1-2; 7 bases fit TRBD1. From germline, CDR1 is KGHDR and CDR2 SFDVKD. This CDR3 has 14 amino acids. V was pared by 9 bases and J by 6 bases, with 12 bases of the junction left unmatched. The CDR3 DNA reads TGTGCCACCGGGCCTGAGACAGGGCAGAATGGCTACACCTTC. The encoded protein is CATGPETGQNGYTF.

Only a few counts were recorded for this clonotype. The rearrangement joins TRBV5-5 to TRBJ2-5; D is unresolved. The ends were cut back, 2 bases at V and 11 bases at J, with 19 bases in the middle. Germline CDR1 reads SGHKS; CDR2 reads YYEKEE (reference sequence). The CDR3 extends over 14 amino acids. Written as DNA, the CDR3 is TGTGCCAGCAGCTTAGTGGGGTTCTACAATGAGCAGTACTTC. Amino acids: CASSLVGFYNEQYF.

The genes are TRBV7-3 and TRBJ2-3; 7 bases are shared with TRBD1. The CDR3 extends over 16 amino acids. Per germline, CDR1 SGHTA and CDR2 FQGTGA. The trim removed 3 bases at V and 4 bases at J, leaving 10 bases unmatched. CDR3 protein: CASSFQLAGGADTQYF. DNA for the CDR3: TGTGCCAGCAGCTTCCAGTTAGCAGGGGGTGCAGATACGCAGTATTTT.

This clonotype has just one count. The junction departs from germline at one end; a sequencing error may be responsible. This chain joins TRBV2 and TRBJ1-5; D is ambiguous. Germline V lookup: CDR1 SNHLY, CDR2 FYNNEI. The CDR3 extends over 14 amino acids. The CDR3 loop reads CASSEEGSDQPQHF. DNA for the CDR3: TGTGCCAGCAGTGAAGAAGGTAGCGATCAGCCCCAGCATTTT.

This clonotype turned up a few times. The chain uses TRBV7-6 and TRBJ2-7, with TRBD1 matching 8 bases. The CDR3 consists of 15 residues. The V gene end was trimmed by 2 bases and the J gene end by 6 bases; junction bases not matched to a gene: 9. The germline CDR1 and CDR2 sequences are SGHVS and FNYEAQ. The CDR3 spells CASSLLDREGSEQYF. The CDR3 DNA reads TGTGCCAGCAGCTTACTGGACAGGGAAGGAAGCGAGCAGTACTTC.

This sequence joins TRBV6-2 or TRBV6-3 and TRBJ2-1; TRBD2 agrees at 9 bases. This CDR3 spans 15 amino acids. V gave up 10 bases and J gave up 4 bases; unmatched junction bases: 11. CDR1 is MNHEY and CDR2 is SVGEGT in the germline V gene. CDR3 region: CATAGGTNTYNEQFF. CDR3 bases: TGTGCCACCGCGGGGGGGACGAACACTTACAATGAGCAGTTCTTC.

This rearrangement joins TRBV4-1 to TRBJ1-1; no firm D call. Between the trimmed V and J ends, which lost 0 bases and 2 bases, there was a span of 13 bases. This CDR3 is built from 16 residues. Germline V lookup: CDR1 MGHRA, CDR2 YSYEKL. CDR3 sequence: CASSQDWRATNTEAFF. DNA of the CDR3: TGCGCCAGCAGCCAAGATTGGAGGGCCACCAACACTGAAGCTTTCTTT.

This clonotype was seen a handful of times. The rearrangement links TRBV9 to TRBJ2-5; D is unclear. V dropped 3 bases and J dropped 11 bases, with 23 bases sitting between them. There are 15 residues in the CDR3. Germline V gene lookup returns CDR1 SGDLS and CDR2 YYNGEE. Written as DNA, the CDR3 is TGTGCCAGCAGCGCTCAGGACGGTCCACACAATGAGCAGTACTTC. This gives the protein CASSAQDGPHNEQYF.

The chain recombines TRBV18 with TRBJ1-1, with 10 bases lining up with TRBD1. The CDR3 contains 15 residues. Germline CDR1 reads KGHSH; CDR2 reads LQKENI. The J segment lost 11 bases and the V segment lost 1 base, leaving 10 bases of the junction unmatched. Here the CDR3 reads CASSPRPGTGANAFF. The DNA for the CDR3 is TGTGCCAGCTCACCACGACCCGGGACAGGGGCCAACGCTTTCTTT.

This clonotype was seen a handful of times. The gene calls are TRBV10-3 and TRBJ2-1; D may be TRBD1 or TRBD2 (5 bases each). The CDR3 totals 12 residues. CDR1 is ENHRY and CDR2 is SYGVKD in the germline V gene. V was pared by 6 bases and J by 7 bases, with 10 bases between. The CDR3 region has the DNA TGTGCCATCAGCCTCGGGGCGAATGAGCAGTTCTTC. It is translated as CAISLGANEQFF.

In its sample, this clonotype was seen a few times. The V and J genes are TRBV6-1 and TRBJ2-7; possibly TRBD1 for D (5 bases). V was pared by 2 bases and J by 2 bases, with 22 bases between. Per the germline V gene, CDR1 is MNHNS and CDR2 is SASEGT. The CDR3 loop spans 18 amino acids. CDR3 nucleotide sequence: TGTGCCAGCAGTGAATCGATAACGTCCGGGCTGGACACCTACGAGCAGTACTTC. The encoded protein is CASSESITSGLDTYEQYF.

V gene TRBV6-2 or TRBV6-3 combines with J gene TRBJ2-7; tentatively, D is TRBD2 (5 bases). Trimming removed 7 bases from V and 6 bases from J, with 16 bases in between. CDR1 and CDR2 from the germline V gene are MNHEY and SVGEGT. The CDR3 consists of 13 residues. The CDR3 loop is CASNARATTEQYF. Written as DNA, the CDR3 is TGTGCCAGCAATGCGAGGGCCACCACCGAGCAGTACTTC.

The genes are TRBV12-3 or TRBV12-4 and TRBJ2-7; D may be TRBD1 (7 bases). The J call may be faulty, since TRBJ2-5 better matches the DNA end. The CDR3 loop spans 15 amino acids. The CDR3 DNA sequence: TGTGCCAGCAGCCCAGGGGGGAGAAATGCGGAGACCCAGTACTTC. This sequence encodes CASSPGGRNAETQYF.

A few counts support this clonotype. This sequence joins TRBV7-6 and TRBJ2-1; TRBD2 matches 11 bases. J was trimmed by 5 bases and V by 5 bases; bases with no gene match: 11. The CDR3 extends over 17 amino acids. Germline lookup yields CDR1 SGHVS and CDR2 FNYEAQ. CDR3 nucleotides: TGTGCCAGCAGCCTCACTCCCGGGACTAGCGGAAACAATGAGCAGTTCTTC. Its translation: CASSLTPGTSGNNEQFF.

A few counts support this clonotype. This chain links TRBV5-1 with TRBJ2-3, with no clear D. The V gene's germline CDR1 is SGHRS and CDR2 YFSETQ. V was cut by 0 bases and J by 5 bases, with 7 bases left in between. This CDR3 region has 13 residues. The CDR3 DNA is TGCGCCAGCAGCTTGGACCTCCTAGATACGCAGTATTTT. It codes for CASSLDLLDTQYF.

The J gene is TRBJ1-1, the V gene TRBV12-3 or TRBV12-4; D gene unclear. The CDR3 extends over 17 amino acids. V was trimmed by 5 bases and J by 11 bases, leaving 30 bases between them. The chain's CDR3 is CASSPEGLTGVFFDAFF. CDR3 nucleotides: TGTGCCAGCAGTCCGGAGGGCCTGACCGGGGTTTTTTTCGACGCTTTCTTT.

The chain has TRBV2 and TRBJ2-4, with 10 bases that match TRBD1. TRBJ2-5 explains the end of the DNA better; the J call may be wrong. The length of the CDR3 is 17 residues. CDR1 SNHLY and CDR2 FYNNEI come from the germline V gene. CDR3 in amino acids: CASSVSRQGAYQETQYF. In DNA form, the CDR3 reads TGTGCCAGCAGTGTGAGCAGACAGGGGGCTTACCAAGAGACCCAGTACTTC.

This clonotype was observed a handful of times. V and J are TRBV19 and TRBJ1-5; D not certain. The CDR3 runs to 14 residues. CDR1 is LNHDA, CDR2 SQIVND, per germline (reference sequence). The V end was cut by 4 bases, the J end by 5 bases, with 12 bases between. The CDR3 is CASSKDPSDQPQHF. In nucleotides, the CDR3 is TGTGCCAGTAGTAAGGACCCCTCGGATCAGCCCCAGCATTTT.

This chain connects TRBV3-1 to TRBJ2-3, with D perhaps matching TRBD2 (6 bases). The CDR3 has 15 amino acids. Per germline, CDR1 LGHDT and CDR2 YNNKEL (reference sequence). Trimming removed 8 bases at V and 0 bases at J, with 15 bases between. DNA for the CDR3: TGTGCCAGCCGCCCCGGCGGGGCAAGCACAGATACGCAGTATTTT. Translation gives CASRPGGASTDTQYF.

This chain links TRBV9 with TRBJ1-1; D remains unclear. The CDR3 runs 14 residues. V lost 0 bases and J lost 5, with 11 bases in between. Germline-derived CDR1 and CDR2 are SGDLS and YYNGEE. The CDR3: CASSVADGYTEAFF. CDR3 bases: TGTGCCAGCAGCGTAGCGGACGGATATACTGAAGCTTTCTTT.

With regard to this clonotype: Relative to the germline gene, one junction end is altered; a read error may explain this. The J gene is TRBJ2-7, the V gene TRBV27, with a possible D match to TRBD1 (6 bases). CDR3 length equals 14 residues. The germline CDR1 and CDR2 sequences are MNHEY and SMNVEV (reference sequence). CDR3 nucleotides: TGTGCCAGCAGTTTACAGGGGACCTCCTGCGAGCAGTACTTC. This encodes CASSLQGTSCEQYF.

The chain carries TRBV5-1 and TRBJ1-4, with 8 nucleotides matching TRBD1. V was clipped by 4 bases and J by 5 bases; unmatched bases: 4. This CDR3 spans 14 amino acids. Germline V gives CDR1 SGHRS, CDR2 YFSETQ. The CDR3 DNA reads TGCGCCAGCAGCGAGGACAGGGTAAATGAAAAACTGTTTTTT. Translating it yields CASSEDRVNEKLFF.

The chain is built from TRBV5-1 and TRBJ1-4, with D tentatively TRBD1 (6 bases). Trimming removed 4 bases from V and 0 bases from J, with 13 bases in between. This CDR3 is built from 16 residues. Per the germline V gene, CDR1 is SGHRS and CDR2 is YFSETQ. The CDR3 DNA reads TGCGCCAGCAGCCATCGTAACAGGGCAACTAATGAAAAACTGTTTTTT. Translating gives CASSHRNRATNEKLFF.